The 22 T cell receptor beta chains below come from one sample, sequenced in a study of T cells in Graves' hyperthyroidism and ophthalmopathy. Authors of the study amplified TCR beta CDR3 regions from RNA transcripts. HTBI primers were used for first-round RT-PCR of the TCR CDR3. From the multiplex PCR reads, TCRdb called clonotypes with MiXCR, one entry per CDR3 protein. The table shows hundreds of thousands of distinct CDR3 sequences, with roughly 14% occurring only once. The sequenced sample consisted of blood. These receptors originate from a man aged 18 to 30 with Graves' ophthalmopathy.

CDR3 sequence reads: CASSLVDSTMNTEAFF. CDR3 nucleotide sequence: TGTGCCAGCAGCTTAGTGGACAGCACCATGAACACTGAAGCTTTCTTT. J is TRBJ1-1 and V is TRBV7-6, with D tentatively TRBD1 (6 bases). V lost 1 base, J lost 0 bases, and 12 bases lay in between. CDR1 and CDR2 (germline): SGHVS, FNYEAQ. This CDR3 has 16 amino acids.

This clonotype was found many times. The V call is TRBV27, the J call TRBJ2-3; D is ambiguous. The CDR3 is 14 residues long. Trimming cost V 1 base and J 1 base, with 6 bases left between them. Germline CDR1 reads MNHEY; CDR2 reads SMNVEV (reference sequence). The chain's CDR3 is CASSLYVGTDTQYF. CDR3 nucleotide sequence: TGTGCCAGCAGTTTATATGTGGGCACAGATACGCAGTATTTT.

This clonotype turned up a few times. This chain's CDR3 is CASSAGTAHQPQHF. The CDR3 coding sequence is TGTGCCAGCAGTGCGGGGACAGCTCATCAGCCCCAGCATTTT. The rearrangement joins TRBV6-1 to TRBJ1-5, with 7 bases aligning to TRBD1. CDR3 length: 14 amino acids. Trimming removed 4 bases from V and 5 bases from J; junction bases left unmatched: 5. Germline V gene data show CDR1 as MNHNS and CDR2 as SASEGT.

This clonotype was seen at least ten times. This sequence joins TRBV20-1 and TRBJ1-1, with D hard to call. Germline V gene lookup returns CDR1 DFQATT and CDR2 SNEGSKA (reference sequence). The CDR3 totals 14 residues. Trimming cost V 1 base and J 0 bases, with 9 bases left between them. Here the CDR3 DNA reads TGCAGTGCTAGAGTTGTTTCGTTGAACACTGAAGCTTTCTTT. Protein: CSARVVSLNTEAFF.

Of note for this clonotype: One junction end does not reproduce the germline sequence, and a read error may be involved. The CDR3 region is CTSSLYPGGGFYEQYF. DNA for the CDR3: TGTACCAGCAGTTTATATCCGGGAGGGGGATTCTACGAGCAGTACTTC. This chain joins TRBV27 and TRBJ2-7; 8 nucleotides line up with TRBD2. Germline V gene lookup returns CDR1 MNHEY and CDR2 SMNVEV (reference sequence). This CDR3 is built from 16 residues.

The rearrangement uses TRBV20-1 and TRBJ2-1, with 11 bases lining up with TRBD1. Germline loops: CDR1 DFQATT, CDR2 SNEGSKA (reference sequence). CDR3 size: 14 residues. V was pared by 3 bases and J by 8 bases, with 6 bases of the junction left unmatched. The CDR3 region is CSASTGQGVHEQFF. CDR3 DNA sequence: TGCAGTGCTAGTACGGGACAGGGGGTCCATGAGCAGTTCTTC.

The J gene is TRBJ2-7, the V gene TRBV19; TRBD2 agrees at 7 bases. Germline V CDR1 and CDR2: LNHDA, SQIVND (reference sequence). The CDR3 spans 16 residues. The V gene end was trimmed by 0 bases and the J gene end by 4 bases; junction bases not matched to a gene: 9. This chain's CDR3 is CASSIEVAGVGYEQYF. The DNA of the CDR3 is TGTGCCAGTAGTATAGAGGTGGCGGGGGTTGGGTACGAGCAGTACTTC.

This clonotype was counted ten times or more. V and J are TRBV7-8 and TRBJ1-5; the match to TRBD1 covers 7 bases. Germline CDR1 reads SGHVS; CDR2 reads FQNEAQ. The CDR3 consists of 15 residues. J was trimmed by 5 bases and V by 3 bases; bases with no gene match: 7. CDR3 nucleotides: TGTGCCAGCAGCTTTGGACAGGCGGCGGATCAGCCCCAGCATTTT. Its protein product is CASSFGQAADQPQHF.

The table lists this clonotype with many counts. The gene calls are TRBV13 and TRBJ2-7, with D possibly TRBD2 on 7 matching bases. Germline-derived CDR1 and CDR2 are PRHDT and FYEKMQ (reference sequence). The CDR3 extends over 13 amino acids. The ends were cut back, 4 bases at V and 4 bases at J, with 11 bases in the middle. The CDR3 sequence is CASSSGRGYEQYF. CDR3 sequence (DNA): TGTGCCAGCAGCTCGGGGAGGGGGTACGAGCAGTACTTC. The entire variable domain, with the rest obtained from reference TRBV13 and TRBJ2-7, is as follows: AAGVIQSPRHLIKEKRETATLKCYPIPRHDTVYWYQQGPGQDPQFLISFYEKMQSDKGSIPDRFSAQQFSDYHSELNMSSLELGDSALYFCASSSGRGYEQYFGPGTRLTVT.

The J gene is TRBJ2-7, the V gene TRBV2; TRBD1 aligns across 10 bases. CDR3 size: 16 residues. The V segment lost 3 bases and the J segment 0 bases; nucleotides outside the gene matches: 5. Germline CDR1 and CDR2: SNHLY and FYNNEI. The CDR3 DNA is TGTGCCAGCAGTGACCCGGGACAGGGGATCTCCTACGAGCAGTACTTC. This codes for CASSDPGQGISYEQYF.

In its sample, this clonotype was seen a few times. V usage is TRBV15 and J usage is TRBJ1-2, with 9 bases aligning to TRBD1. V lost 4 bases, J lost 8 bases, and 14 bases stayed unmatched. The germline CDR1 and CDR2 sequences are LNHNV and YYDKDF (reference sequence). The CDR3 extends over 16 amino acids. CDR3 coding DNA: TGTGCCACCAGCACACCTGGGACAGGGTTAAGTAGCGGCTACACCTTC. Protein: CATSTPGTGLSSGYTF.

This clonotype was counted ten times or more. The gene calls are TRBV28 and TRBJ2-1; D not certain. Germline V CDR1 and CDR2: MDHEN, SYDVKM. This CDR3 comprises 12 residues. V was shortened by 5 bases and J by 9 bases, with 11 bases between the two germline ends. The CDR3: CASSTPLIEQFF. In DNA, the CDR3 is TGTGCCAGCAGTACACCCCTTATTGAGCAGTTCTTC. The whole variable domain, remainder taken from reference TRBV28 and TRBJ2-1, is DVKVTQSSRYLVKRTGEKVFLECVQDMDHENMFWYRQDPGLGLRLIYFSYDVKMKEKGDIPEGYSVSREKKERFSLILESASTNQTSMYLCASSTPLIEQFFGPGTRLTVL.

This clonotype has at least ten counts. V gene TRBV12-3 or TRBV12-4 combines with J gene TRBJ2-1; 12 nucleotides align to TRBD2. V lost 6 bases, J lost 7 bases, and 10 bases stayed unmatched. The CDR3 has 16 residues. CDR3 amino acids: CASSQRGLAGRNEQFF. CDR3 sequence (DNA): TGTGCCAGCAGCCAGAGGGGACTAGCGGGCAGAAATGAGCAGTTCTTC.

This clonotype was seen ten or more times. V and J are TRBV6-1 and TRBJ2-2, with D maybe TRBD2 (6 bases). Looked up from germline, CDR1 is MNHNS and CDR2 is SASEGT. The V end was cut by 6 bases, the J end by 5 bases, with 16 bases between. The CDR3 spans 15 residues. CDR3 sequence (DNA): TGTGCCAGCAGCCGCCGACTAGGGGATACCGGGGAGCTGTTTTTT. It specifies CASSRRLGDTGELFF.

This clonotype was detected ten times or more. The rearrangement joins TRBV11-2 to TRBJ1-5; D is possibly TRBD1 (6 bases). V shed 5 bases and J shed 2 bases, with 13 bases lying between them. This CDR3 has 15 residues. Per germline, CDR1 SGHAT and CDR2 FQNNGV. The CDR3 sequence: CASSERGNGNQPQHF. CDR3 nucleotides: TGTGCCAGCAGCGAAAGGGGGAACGGCAATCAGCCCCAGCATTTT.

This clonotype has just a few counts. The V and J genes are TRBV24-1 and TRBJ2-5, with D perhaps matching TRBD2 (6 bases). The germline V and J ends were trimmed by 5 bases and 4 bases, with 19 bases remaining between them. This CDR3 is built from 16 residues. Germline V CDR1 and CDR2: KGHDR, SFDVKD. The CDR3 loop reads CATSGPGLEKIETQYF. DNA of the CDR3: TGTGCCACCAGTGGTCCGGGACTGGAGAAAATAGAGACCCAGTACTTC.

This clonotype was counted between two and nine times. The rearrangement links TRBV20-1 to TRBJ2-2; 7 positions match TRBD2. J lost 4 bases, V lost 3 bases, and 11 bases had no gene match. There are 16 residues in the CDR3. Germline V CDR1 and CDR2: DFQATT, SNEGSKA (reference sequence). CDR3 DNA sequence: TGCAGTGCTAGGGGCGCCTGGGGGGAGGGCACCGGGGAGCTGTTTTTT. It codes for CSARGAWGEGTGELFF.

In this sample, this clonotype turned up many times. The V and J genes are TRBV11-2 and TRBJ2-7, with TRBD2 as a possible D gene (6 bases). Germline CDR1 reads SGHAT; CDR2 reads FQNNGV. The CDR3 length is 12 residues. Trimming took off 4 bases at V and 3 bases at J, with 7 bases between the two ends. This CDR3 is CASSWEDYEQYF. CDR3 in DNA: TGTGCCAGCAGCTGGGAGGACTACGAGCAGTACTTC.

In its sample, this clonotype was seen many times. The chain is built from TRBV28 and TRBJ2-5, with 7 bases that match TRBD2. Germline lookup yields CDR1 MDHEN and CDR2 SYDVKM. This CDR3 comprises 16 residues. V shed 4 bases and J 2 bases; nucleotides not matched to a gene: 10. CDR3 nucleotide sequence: TGTGCCAGCAGTTCGTCTAGCGGACCCGAGCAAGAGACCCAGTACTTC. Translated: CASSSSSGPEQETQYF.

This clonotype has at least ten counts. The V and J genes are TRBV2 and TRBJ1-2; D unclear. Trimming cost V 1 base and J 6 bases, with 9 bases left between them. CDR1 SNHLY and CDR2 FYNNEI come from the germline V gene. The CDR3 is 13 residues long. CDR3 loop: CASSEDSSNGYTF. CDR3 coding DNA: TGTGCCAGCAGTGAAGATTCCTCTAATGGCTACACCTTC.

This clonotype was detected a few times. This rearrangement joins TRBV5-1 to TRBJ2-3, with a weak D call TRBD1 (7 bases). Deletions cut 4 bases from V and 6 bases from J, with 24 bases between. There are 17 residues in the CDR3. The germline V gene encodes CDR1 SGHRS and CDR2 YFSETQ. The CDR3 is CASSLLVRGAPGDTQYF. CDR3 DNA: TGCGCCAGCAGCCTCCTGGTCAGGGGGGCCCCTGGGGATACGCAGTATTTT.

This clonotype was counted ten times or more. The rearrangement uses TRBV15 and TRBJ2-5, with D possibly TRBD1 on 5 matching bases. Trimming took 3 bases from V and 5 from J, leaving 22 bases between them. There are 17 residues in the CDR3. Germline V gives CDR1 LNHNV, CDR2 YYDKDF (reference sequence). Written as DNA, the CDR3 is TGTGCCACCAGCAGGACCTATTTTCCCAGGGTGGATGAGACCCAGTACTTC. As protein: CATSRTYFPRVDETQYF.